One and the same sample provided the 15 T cell receptor beta chains below, sequenced in a study of cytomegalovirus exposure and HLA in healthy donors. Here immunoSEQ multiplex PCR was the method, and the copy in TCRdb shows in-frame clones only, minus some. Found here are 110,000 or so clones, about 84% of them singletons; the top ten hold under 2.5%. Sequencing was carried out using PBMCs. These receptors all come from a woman in her twenties or thirties in good health and CMV-seronegative.

The V and J genes are TRBV18 and TRBJ2-5; 9 bases line up with TRBD1. The CDR3 spans 14 residues. The V gene's germline CDR1 is KGHSH and CDR2 LQKENI. With 3 bases clipped from V and 5 bases from J, the junction kept 4 bases outside the gene matches. The CDR3 reads CASSPGQGLETQYF. The CDR3 nucleotides are TGTGCCAGCTCACCGGGACAGGGATTGGAGACCCAGTACTTC.

The chain combines TRBV5-1 with TRBJ1-2; 7 bases are a match to TRBD1. The CDR3 has 15 residues. In germline, CDR1 is SGHRS, CDR2 YFSETQ. The J segment lost 3 bases and the V segment lost 0 bases, leaving 5 bases of the junction unmatched. The CDR3 bases are TGCGCCAGCAGCTTGGATGGAGGGGGCGACTATGGCTACACCTTC. It specifies CASSLDGGGDYGYTF. The whole variable domain, filled in from reference TRBV5-1 and TRBJ1-2, reads KAGVTQTPRYLIKTRGQQVTLSCSPISGHRSVSWYQQTPGQGLQFLFEYFSETQRNKGNFPGRFSGRQFSNSRSEMNVSTLELGDSALYLCASSLDGGGDYGYTFGSGTRLTVV.

The V gene is TRBV7-9, the J gene TRBJ2-4; 12 bases align to TRBD1. The CDR3 is 14 amino acids. V dropped 3 bases and J dropped 12; count of bases not matched to a gene: 6. The V gene's germline CDR1 is SEHNR and CDR2 FQNEAQ (reference sequence). Here the CDR3 DNA reads TGTGCCAGCAGCTTCAATCCGGGACAGGGGGCTCAGTACTTC. Translated: CASSFNPGQGAQYF.

Here the CDR3 reads CASRGAGTTYNEQFF. Written as DNA, the CDR3 is TGTGCCAGCAGGGGGGCTGGGACTACCTACAATGAGCAGTTCTTC. The chain recombines TRBV2 with TRBJ2-1; maybe TRBD2 (7 bases). Trimming stripped 6 bases from V and 2 bases from J, with 14 bases between. The germline gives CDR1 SNHLY, CDR2 FYNNEI. The CDR3 is 15 amino acids.

As concerns this clone: A junction boundary mismatches the germline segment, possibly from a read error. The V gene is TRBV29-1, the J gene TRBJ1-5; TRBD1 agrees at 7 bases. In germline, CDR1 is SQVTM, CDR2 ANQGSEA. CDR3 size: 13 residues. CDR3 DNA: TGCAGCGTGGAAGGACAGGCCGGGCAGCCCCAGCATTTT. Translation gives CSVEGQAGQPQHF. The variable domain in full, completed from reference TRBV29-1 and TRBJ1-5, reads SAVISQKPSRDICQRGTSLTIQCQVDSQVTMMFWYRQQPGQSLTLIATANQGSEATYESGFVIDKFPISRPNLTFSTLTVSNMSPEDSSIYLCSVEGQAGQPQHFGDGTRLSIL.

The rearrangement uses TRBV27 and TRBJ2-7; 7 nucleotides align to TRBD1. The CDR3 sequence is 15 residues long. Germline assignment: CDR1 MNHEY and CDR2 SMNVEV (reference sequence). The J segment lost 2 bases and the V segment lost 5 bases, leaving 9 bases of the junction unmatched. This chain's CDR3 is CASSRGQALAYEQYF. In DNA, the CDR3 is TGTGCCAGCAGTCGCGGACAGGCGTTAGCCTACGAGCAGTACTTC.

This sequence joins TRBV7-7 and TRBJ2-2, with D perhaps matching TRBD1 (6 bases). The CDR3 is 15 residues long. Trimming removed 5 bases at V and 2 bases at J, with 12 bases between. Germline loops: CDR1 SSHAT, CDR2 FNYEAQ (reference sequence). CDR3 region: CASSRGQLNTGELFF. DNA for the CDR3: TGTGCCAGCAGCCGAGGACAGCTAAACACCGGGGAGCTGTTTTTT.

V is TRBV28 and J is TRBJ2-7, with TRBD1 matching 7 bases. The CDR3 has 13 residues. Trimming took 4 bases from V and 12 from J; bases not matched to a gene: 12. Germline V CDR1 and CDR2: MDHEN, SYDVKM. The CDR3 spells CASSSLQGKGWYF. The DNA of the CDR3 is TGTGCCAGCAGTTCCCTACAGGGGAAGGGCTGGTACTTC. The full variable domain, rest sourced from reference TRBV28 and TRBJ2-7, is DVKVTQSSRYLVKRTGEKVFLECVQDMDHENMFWYRQDPGLGLRLIYFSYDVKMKEKGDIPEGYSVSREKKERFSLILESASTNQTSMYLCASSSLQGKGWYFGPGTRLTVT.

This clone was picked up one time. This chain uses TRBV5-1 with TRBJ1-5; the match to TRBD1 covers 7 bases. The CDR3 is 16 amino acids. From germline, CDR1 is SGHRS and CDR2 YFSETQ. The trim removed 0 bases at V and 5 bases at J, leaving 8 bases unmatched. Here the CDR3 reads CASSLVNRGSDQPQHF. The CDR3 bases are TGCGCCAGCAGCTTGGTGAACAGGGGATCGGATCAGCCCCAGCATTTT.

In its sample, this clone was seen a few times. The CDR3 is CASSIEQASSYEQYF. The CDR3 region has the DNA TGTGCCAGTAGTATTGAACAGGCGAGCTCCTACGAGCAGTACTTC. This chain connects TRBV19 to TRBJ2-7; TRBD1 might be the D (5 bases). Germline V CDR1 and CDR2: LNHDA, SQIVND (reference sequence). The CDR3 is 15 residues long. Trimming pared 3 bases from V and 0 bases from J, leaving 12 bases between.

This sequence joins TRBV9 and TRBJ1-6, with 9 bases that match TRBD1. V was pared by 3 bases and J by 9 bases, with 7 bases of the junction left unmatched. The germline V gene encodes CDR1 SGDLS and CDR2 YYNGEE. The CDR3 sequence is 15 residues long. CDR3 amino acids: CASSAETGGSSPLHF. Here the CDR3 DNA reads TGTGCCAGCAGCGCAGAGACAGGGGGTAGTTCACCCCTCCACTTT.

The sample holds one count of this clone. CDR3 bases: TGCAGCGTTCGGGGACTAGCATTACATGAGCAGTTCTTC. Translated, it gives CSVRGLALHEQFF. The chain employs TRBV29-1 and TRBJ2-1; TRBD2 matches at 9 bases. After removal of 5 bases from V and 8 bases from J, the junction contained 7 bases not matched to a gene. Germline CDR1 SQVTM, CDR2 ANQGSEA. The CDR3 has 13 residues.

This clone was seen repeatedly, ten times or more. The chain couples TRBV5-1 to TRBJ2-3; D call uncertain. Germline V gene lookup returns CDR1 SGHRS and CDR2 YFSETQ. Trimming took off 3 bases at V and 2 bases at J, with 10 bases between the two ends. The CDR3 loop spans 14 amino acids. CDR3 in amino acids: CASSSSGYTDTQYF. The DNA of the CDR3 is TGCGCCAGCAGCTCCTCAGGATACACAGATACGCAGTATTTT.

This sequence joins TRBV4-3 and TRBJ2-3; TRBD2 is a possible D gene (6 bases). Germline V gives CDR1 LGHNA, CDR2 YSLEER. The CDR3 covers 17 residues. The V and J ends lost 0 bases and 0 bases respectively, with 13 bases between them. This CDR3 reads CASSQEGRRGSTDTQYF. The CDR3 DNA is TGCGCCAGCAGCCAAGAGGGGAGGCGGGGTAGCACAGATACGCAGTATTTT.

The rearrangement uses TRBV2 and TRBJ1-4, with D possibly TRBD1 on 6 matching bases. Trimming removed 8 bases at V and 3 bases at J, with 19 bases between. The CDR3 extends over 16 amino acids. Germline V gene data show CDR1 as SNHLY and CDR2 as FYNNEI. The CDR3 spells CASGRGMGAPNEKLFF. CDR3 nucleotides: TGTGCCAGCGGGCGGGGGATGGGGGCACCTAATGAAAAACTGTTTTTT.